This T cell receptor (beta chain) was sequenced in a study of T cells in localized non-small cell lung cancer. The ends were cut back, 0 bases at V and 6 bases at J, with 15 bases in the middle. This CDR3 has 15 residues. Germline values: CDR1 SGDLS, CDR2 YYNGEE. The method was immunoSEQ multiplex PCR; TCRdb's version includes in-frame clones alone and lacks a portion of them. The sample consists of about 1,300 clones, roughly 24% of them appearing once. The source was lung tumor tissue, collected before any cancer treatment. The genes are TRBV9 and TRBJ1-1; D gene ambiguous. This receptor was taken from a man aged 35-75 years with stage II squamous cell lung carcinoma. CDR3 in DNA: TGTGCCAGCAGCGTAGCTCATGGAGGGTTCGCTGAAGCTTTCTTT. This sequence encodes CASSVAHGGFAEAFF.